These 8 T cell receptor beta chains were sequenced from one sample in a study of OX40 agonist ivuxolimab in advanced cancers. Sequencing used immunoSEQ multiplex PCR; TCRdb keeps in-frame clones, though not all of them. The table shows tens of thousands of clones, with approximately 85% occurring only once. This specimen consisted of CD4+ or CD8+ T cells sorted from blood, obtained in a trial of the OX40 agonist ivuxolimab. The source of these receptors is an adult with an advanced solid tumor such as melanoma, head and neck, liver or kidney cancer.

This clone was counted only a few times. The V gene is TRBV9, the J gene TRBJ2-5; possibly TRBD1 for D (6 bases). Germline V lookup: CDR1 SGDLS, CDR2 YYNGEE. V lost 4 bases and J 5 bases, leaving 21 bases between the germline ends. This CDR3 has 16 residues. The CDR3 DNA is TGTGCCAGCAGCCCAACAATTTCGACAGGCGGGGAGACCCAGTACTTC. Protein product: CASSPTISTGGETQYF.

The V and J genes are TRBV30 and TRBJ2-5, with D possibly being TRBD2 (5 bases). Matching the DNA end better, TRBJ2-7 makes the J call doubtful. Looked up from germline, CDR1 is GTSNPN and CDR2 is SVGIG (reference sequence). The CDR3 spans 12 residues. CDR3 in amino acids: CAFGELSYEQYF. CDR3 nucleotide sequence: TGTGCCTTCGGGGAGCTTTCCTACGAGCAGTACTTC.

J is TRBJ2-2 and V is TRBV5-4; unclear D gene. CDR1 and CDR2 from the germline V gene are SGHNT and YYREEE (reference sequence). Trimming removed 4 bases at V and 6 bases at J, with 13 bases between. The CDR3 loop spans 14 amino acids. The DNA for the CDR3 is TGTGCCAGCAGCCCGTCTTCGGATGCCGGGGAGCTGTTTTTT. This gives the protein CASSPSSDAGELFF.

The chain combines TRBV28 with TRBJ1-2, with D tentatively TRBD1 (5 bases). CDR1 MDHEN and CDR2 SYDVKM come from the germline V gene. V shed 2 bases and J shed 4 bases, with 11 bases lying between them. The CDR3 sequence is 14 residues long. CDR3 DNA sequence: TGTGCCAGCAGTTTAGAGACAGAAACCTATGGCTACACCTTC. Protein: CASSLETETYGYTF.

The table lists this clone with a few counts. The chain carries TRBV7-9 and TRBJ1-5, with a weak D call TRBD1 (6 bases). V lost 0 bases, J lost 0 bases, and 18 bases lay in between. Germline V lookup: CDR1 SEHNR, CDR2 FQNEAQ (reference sequence). The CDR3 loop spans 19 amino acids. In nucleotides, the CDR3 is TGTGCCAGCAGCTTAGCAGGCGGGACATCGAGCTTTAGCAATCAGCCCCAGCATTTT. It is translated as CASSLAGGTSSFSNQPQHF.

This clone appeared a single time. This chain connects TRBV2 to TRBJ1-2; D call uncertain. This CDR3 contains 13 residues. Germline CDR1 SNHLY, CDR2 FYNNEI. Trimming took off 7 bases at V and 4 bases at J, with 13 bases between the two ends. The CDR3 DNA reads as TGTGCCAGCAACAACCAAAAGGGCTATGGCTACACCTTC. It is translated as CASNNQKGYGYTF.

The chain is built from TRBV6-5 and TRBJ1-3; the match to TRBD1 covers 9 bases. V lost 6 bases, J lost 2 bases, and 2 bases stayed unmatched. CDR3 length: 14 residues. Germline values: CDR1 MNHEY, CDR2 SVGAGI. The CDR3 DNA follows: TGTGCCAGCAGCGGACAGGGGACTGGAAACACCATATATTTT. Encoded protein: CASSGQGTGNTIYF.

This chain uses TRBV5-1 with TRBJ2-5; 10 bases align to TRBD2. The ends lost 2 bases at V and 5 bases at J; junction bases unmatched: 0. Per germline, CDR1 SGHRS and CDR2 YFSETQ. The CDR3 sequence is 13 residues long. Here the CDR3 reads CASSLLAGETQYF. As DNA, the CDR3 is TGCGCCAGCAGCTTACTAGCGGGGGAGACCCAGTACTTC.